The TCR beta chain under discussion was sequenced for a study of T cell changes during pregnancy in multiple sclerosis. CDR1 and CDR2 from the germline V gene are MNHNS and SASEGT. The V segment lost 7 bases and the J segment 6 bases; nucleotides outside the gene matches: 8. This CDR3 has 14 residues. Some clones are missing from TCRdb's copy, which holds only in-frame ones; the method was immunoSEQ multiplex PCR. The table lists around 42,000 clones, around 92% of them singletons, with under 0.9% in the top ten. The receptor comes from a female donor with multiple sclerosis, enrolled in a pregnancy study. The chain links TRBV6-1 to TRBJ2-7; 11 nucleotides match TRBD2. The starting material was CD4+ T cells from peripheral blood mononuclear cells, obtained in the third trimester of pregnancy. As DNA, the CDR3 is TGTGCCAGCACCTTTAGCGGGAGGGCCCGCGAGCAGTACTTC. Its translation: CASTFSGRAREQYF.